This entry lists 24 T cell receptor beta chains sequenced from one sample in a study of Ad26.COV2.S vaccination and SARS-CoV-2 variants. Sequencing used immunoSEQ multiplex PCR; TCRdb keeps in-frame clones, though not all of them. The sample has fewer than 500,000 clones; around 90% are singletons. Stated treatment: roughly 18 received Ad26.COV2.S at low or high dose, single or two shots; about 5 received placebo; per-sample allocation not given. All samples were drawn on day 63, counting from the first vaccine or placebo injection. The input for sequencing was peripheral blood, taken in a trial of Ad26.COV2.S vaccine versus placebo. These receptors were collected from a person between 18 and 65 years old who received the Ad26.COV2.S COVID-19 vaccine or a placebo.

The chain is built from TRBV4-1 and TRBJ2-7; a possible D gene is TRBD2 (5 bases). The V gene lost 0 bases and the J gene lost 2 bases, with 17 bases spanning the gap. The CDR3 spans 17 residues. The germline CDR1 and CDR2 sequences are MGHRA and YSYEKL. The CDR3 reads CASSQEFSHLRAYEQYF. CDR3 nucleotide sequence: TGCGCCAGCAGCCAAGAATTTAGTCACTTGAGGGCCTACGAGCAGTACTTC.

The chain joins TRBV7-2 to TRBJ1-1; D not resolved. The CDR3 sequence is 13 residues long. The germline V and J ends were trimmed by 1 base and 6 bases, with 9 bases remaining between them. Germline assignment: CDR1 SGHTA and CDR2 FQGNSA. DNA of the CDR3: TGTGCCAGCAGCTTAGTACTGATCCCTGAAGCTTTCTTT. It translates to CASSLVLIPEAFF.

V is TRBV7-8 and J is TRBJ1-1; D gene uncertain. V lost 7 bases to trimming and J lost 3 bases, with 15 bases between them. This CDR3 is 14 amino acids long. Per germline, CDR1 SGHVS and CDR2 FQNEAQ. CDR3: CASTRASSDTEAFF. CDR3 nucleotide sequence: TGTGCCAGCACCAGAGCAAGTTCGGACACTGAAGCTTTCTTT.

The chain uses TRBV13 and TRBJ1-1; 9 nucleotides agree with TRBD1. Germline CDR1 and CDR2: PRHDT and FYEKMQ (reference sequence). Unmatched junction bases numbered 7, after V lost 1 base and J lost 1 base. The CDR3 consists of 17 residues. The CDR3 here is CASSLAVGTGPNTEAFF. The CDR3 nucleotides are TGTGCCAGCAGCTTAGCTGTTGGGACAGGGCCGAACACTGAAGCTTTCTTT.

As DNA, the CDR3 is TGTGCCAGCAGCTTACAACTAGCGGGAGTCCTAGCCAAAAACATTCAGTACTTC. This codes for CASSLQLAGVLAKNIQYF. The chain couples TRBV5-4 to TRBJ2-4; 11 nucleotides match TRBD2. Germline loops: CDR1 SGHNT, CDR2 YYREEE (reference sequence). The CDR3 is made up of 18 amino acids. Trimming cost V 2 bases and J 0 bases; bases outside gene matches: 7.

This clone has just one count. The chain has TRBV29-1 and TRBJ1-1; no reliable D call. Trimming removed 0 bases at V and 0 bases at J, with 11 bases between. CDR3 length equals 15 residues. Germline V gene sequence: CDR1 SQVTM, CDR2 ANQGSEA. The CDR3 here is CSVEEVPGLNTEAFF. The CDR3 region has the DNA TGCAGCGTTGAAGAAGTCCCAGGCTTGAACACTGAAGCTTTCTTT. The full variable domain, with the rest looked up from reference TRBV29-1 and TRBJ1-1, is SAVISQKPSRDICQRGTSLTIQCQVDSQVTMMFWYRQQPGQSLTLIATANQGSEATYESGFVIDKFPISRPNLTFSTLTVSNMSPEDSSIYLCSVEEVPGLNTEAFFGQGTRLTVV.

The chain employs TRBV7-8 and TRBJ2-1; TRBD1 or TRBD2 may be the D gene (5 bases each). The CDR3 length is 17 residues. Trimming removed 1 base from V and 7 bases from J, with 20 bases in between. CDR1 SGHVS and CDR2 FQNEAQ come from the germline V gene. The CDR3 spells CASSLVGGPGSTNEQFF. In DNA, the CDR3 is TGTGCCAGCAGCTTAGTTGGGGGACCGGGCTCTACAAATGAGCAGTTCTTC.

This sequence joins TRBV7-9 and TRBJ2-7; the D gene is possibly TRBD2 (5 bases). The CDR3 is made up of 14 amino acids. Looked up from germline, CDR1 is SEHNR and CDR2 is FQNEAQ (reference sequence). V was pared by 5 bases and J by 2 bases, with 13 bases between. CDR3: CASSPPETTYEQYF. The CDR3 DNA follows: TGTGCCAGCAGCCCTCCCGAGACTACCTACGAGCAGTACTTC.

CDR3 coding DNA: TGTGCCAGCAGCGTAGGGGGCAGTACTGACTACGAGCAGTACTTC. Protein sequence: CASSVGGSTDYEQYF. The chain is built from TRBV9 and TRBJ2-7, with D maybe TRBD1 (5 bases). This CDR3 is 15 amino acids long. Germline V gene data show CDR1 as SGDLS and CDR2 as YYNGEE. V shed 0 bases and J shed 3 bases, with 13 bases lying between them.

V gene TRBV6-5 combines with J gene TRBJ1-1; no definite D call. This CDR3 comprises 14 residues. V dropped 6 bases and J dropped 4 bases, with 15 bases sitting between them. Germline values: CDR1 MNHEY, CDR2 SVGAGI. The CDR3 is CASRAGPAATEAFF. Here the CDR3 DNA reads TGTGCCAGCAGGGCGGGCCCAGCGGCCACTGAAGCTTTCTTT.

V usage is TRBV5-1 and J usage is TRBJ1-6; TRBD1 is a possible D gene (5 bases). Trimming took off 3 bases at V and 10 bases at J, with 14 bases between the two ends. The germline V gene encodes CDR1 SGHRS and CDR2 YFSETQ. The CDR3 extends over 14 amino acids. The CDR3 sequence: CASSSPGPLSPLHF. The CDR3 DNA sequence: TGCGCCAGCAGCTCGCCGGGACCCTTATCACCCCTCCACTTT. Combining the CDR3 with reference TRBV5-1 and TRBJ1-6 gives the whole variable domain KAGVTQTPRYLIKTRGQQVTLSCSPISGHRSVSWYQQTPGQGLQFLFEYFSETQRNKGNFPGRFSGRQFSNSRSEMNVSTLELGDSALYLCASSSPGPLSPLHFGNGTRLTVT.

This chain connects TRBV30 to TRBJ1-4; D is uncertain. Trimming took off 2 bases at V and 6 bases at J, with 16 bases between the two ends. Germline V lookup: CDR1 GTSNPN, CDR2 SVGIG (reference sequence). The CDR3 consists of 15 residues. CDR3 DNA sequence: TGTGCCTGGAGTAGGAGAGGATCGCCGGATGAAAAACTGTTTTTT. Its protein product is CAWSRRGSPDEKLFF.

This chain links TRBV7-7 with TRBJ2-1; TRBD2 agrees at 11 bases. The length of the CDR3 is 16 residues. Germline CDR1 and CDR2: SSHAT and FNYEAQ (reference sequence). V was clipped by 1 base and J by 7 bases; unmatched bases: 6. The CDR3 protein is CASSLELAGVGNEQFF. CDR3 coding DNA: TGTGCCAGCAGCTTAGAACTAGCGGGAGTCGGAAATGAGCAGTTCTTC.

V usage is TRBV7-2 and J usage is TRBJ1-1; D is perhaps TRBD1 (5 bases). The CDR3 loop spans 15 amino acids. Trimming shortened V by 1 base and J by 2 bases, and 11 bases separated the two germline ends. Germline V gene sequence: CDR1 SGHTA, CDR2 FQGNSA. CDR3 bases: TGTGCCAGCAGCTTAGATGGGGGGAGTAACACTGAAGCTTTCTTT. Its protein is CASSLDGGSNTEAFF.

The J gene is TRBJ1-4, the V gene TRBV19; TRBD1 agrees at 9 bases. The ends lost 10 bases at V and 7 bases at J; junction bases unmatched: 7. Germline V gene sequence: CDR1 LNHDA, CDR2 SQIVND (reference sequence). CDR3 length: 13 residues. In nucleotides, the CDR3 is TGTGCCACAGAAGACAGGGGGACTGAAAAACTGTTTTTT. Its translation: CATEDRGTEKLFF.

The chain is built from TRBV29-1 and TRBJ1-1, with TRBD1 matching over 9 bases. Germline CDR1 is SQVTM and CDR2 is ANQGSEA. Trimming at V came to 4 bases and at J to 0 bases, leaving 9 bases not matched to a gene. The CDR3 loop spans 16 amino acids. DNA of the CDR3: TGCAGCGTTGGGGGAGCCGGGACAGGGTTGAACACTGAAGCTTTCTTT. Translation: CSVGGAGTGLNTEAFF.

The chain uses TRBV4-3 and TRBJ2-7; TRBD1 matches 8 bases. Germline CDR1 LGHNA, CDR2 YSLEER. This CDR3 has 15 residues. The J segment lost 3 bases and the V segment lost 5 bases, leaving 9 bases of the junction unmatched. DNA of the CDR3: TGCGCCAGCAGCTCCCACAGGGGGTTCTACTACGAGCAGTACTTC. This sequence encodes CASSSHRGFYYEQYF.

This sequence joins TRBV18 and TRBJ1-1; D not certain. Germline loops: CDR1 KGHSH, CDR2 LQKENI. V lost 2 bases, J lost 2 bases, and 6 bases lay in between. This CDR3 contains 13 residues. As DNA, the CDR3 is TGTGCCAGCTCACCATACAGAAACACTGAAGCTTTCTTT. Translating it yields CASSPYRNTEAFF.

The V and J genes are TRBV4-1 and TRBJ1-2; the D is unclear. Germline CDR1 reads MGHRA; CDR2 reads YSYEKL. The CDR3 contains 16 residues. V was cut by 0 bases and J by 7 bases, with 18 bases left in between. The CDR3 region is CASSQDLGSLRLGYTF. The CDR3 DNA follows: TGCGCCAGCAGCCAAGATCTGGGTTCTCTAAGACTTGGCTACACCTTC.

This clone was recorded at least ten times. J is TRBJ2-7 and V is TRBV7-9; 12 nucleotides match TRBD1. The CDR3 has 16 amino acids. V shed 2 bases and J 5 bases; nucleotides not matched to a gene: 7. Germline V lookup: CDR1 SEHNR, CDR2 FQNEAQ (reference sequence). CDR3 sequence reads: CASSLTGTGGLNEQYF. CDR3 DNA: TGTGCCAGCAGCTTAACCGGGACAGGGGGCTTGAACGAGCAGTACTTC.

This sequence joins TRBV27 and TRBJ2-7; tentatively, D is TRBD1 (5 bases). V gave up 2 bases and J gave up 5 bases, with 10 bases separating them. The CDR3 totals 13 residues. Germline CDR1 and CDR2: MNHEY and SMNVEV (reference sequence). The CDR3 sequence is CASSLAGWNEQYF. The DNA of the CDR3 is TGTGCCAGCAGTTTAGCAGGGTGGAACGAGCAGTACTTC.

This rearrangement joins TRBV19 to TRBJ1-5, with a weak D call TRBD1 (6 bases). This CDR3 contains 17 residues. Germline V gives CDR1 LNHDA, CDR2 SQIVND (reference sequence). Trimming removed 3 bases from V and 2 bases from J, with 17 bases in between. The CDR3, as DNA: TGTGCCAGTAGTATTAACGCTCGGGGGGCCGGCAATCAGCCCCAGCATTTT. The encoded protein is CASSINARGAGNQPQHF.

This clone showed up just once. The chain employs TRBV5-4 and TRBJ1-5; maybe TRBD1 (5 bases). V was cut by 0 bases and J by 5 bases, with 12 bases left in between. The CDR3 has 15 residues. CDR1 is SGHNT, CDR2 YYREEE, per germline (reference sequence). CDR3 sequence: CASSLGAGRDQPQHF. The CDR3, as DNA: TGTGCCAGCAGCTTGGGGGCAGGGCGGGATCAGCCCCAGCATTTT. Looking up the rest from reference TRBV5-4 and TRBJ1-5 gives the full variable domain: ETGVTQSPTHLIKTRGQQVTLRCSSQSGHNTVSWYQQALGQGPQFIFQYYREEENGRGNFPPRFSGLQFPNYSSELNVNALELDDSALYLCASSLGAGRDQPQHFGDGTRLSIL.

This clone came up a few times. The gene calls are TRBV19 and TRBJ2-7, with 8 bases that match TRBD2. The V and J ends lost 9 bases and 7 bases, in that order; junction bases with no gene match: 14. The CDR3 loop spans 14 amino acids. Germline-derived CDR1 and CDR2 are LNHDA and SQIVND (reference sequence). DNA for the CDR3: TGTGCCAGCAACCCCTCCGGACTAGCTGGGGAGCAGTACTTC. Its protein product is CASNPSGLAGEQYF.